This T cell receptor beta chain was recorded in a study of spatial heterogeneity in lung cancer. Time point: sample taken at primary tumor resection. Donors were 55 to 75 untreated early-stage non-small cell lung cancer patients. Whole RNA, isolated from tumor, nontumor lung or frozen PBMC, was sequenced without prior sorting. In TCRdb, the 5' RACE reads were re-called with MiXCR into one record per CDR3 protein. The sample has under 20,000 distinct CDR3 sequences; under 7% are singletons. This clonotype showed up many times. The antigen is unknown. Study-level findings and limits: Tracking of tumor mutation counts was seen in expanded intratumoral alpha and beta TCR counts.

The V and J ends lost 1 base and 1 base respectively, with 10 bases between them. The CDR3 has 15 residues. Germline CDR1 MNHEY, CDR2 SVGAGI. The V call is TRBV6-5, the J call TRBJ1-1; the D gene is possibly TRBD1 (6 bases). Sequenced here: lung tumor tissue, sampled at surgery. The receptor was isolated from a female donor with early-stage non-small cell lung cancer. CDR3 sequence: CASSYYGTSNTEAFF. The CDR3 nucleotides are TGTGCCAGCAGTTACTATGGGACATCGAACACTGAAGCTTTCTTT.